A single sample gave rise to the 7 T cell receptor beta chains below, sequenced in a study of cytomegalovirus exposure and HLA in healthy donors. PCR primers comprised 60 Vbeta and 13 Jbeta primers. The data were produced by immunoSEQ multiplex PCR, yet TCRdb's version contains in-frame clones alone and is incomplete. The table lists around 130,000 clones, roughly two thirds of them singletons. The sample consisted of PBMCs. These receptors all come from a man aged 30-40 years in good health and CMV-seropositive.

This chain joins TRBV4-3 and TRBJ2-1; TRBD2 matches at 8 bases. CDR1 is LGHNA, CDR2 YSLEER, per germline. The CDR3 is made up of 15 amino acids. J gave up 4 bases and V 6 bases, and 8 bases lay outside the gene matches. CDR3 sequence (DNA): TGCGCCAGCAGACCTAGCGGGTCAATGTACAATGAGCAGTTCTTC. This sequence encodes CASRPSGSMYNEQFF.

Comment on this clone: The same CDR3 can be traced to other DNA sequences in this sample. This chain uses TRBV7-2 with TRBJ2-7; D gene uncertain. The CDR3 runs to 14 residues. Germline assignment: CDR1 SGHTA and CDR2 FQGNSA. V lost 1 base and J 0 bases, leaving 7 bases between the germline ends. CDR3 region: CASSLGPSSYEQYF. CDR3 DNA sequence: TGTGCCAGCAGCTTAGGTCCTAGCTCCTACGAGCAGTACTTC. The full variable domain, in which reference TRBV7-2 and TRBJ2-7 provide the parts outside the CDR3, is GAGVSQSPSNKVTEKGKDVELRCDPISGHTALYWYRQSLGQGLEFLIYFQGNSAPDKSGLPSDRFSAERTGGSVSTLTIQRTQQEDSAVYLCASSLGPSSYEQYFGPGTRLTVT.

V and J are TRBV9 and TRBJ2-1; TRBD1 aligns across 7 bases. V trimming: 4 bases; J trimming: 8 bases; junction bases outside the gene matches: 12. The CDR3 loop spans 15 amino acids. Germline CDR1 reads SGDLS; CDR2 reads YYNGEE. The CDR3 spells CASSLRQGGIYEQFF. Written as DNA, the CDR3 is TGTGCCAGCAGCCTTAGACAGGGTGGAATCTATGAGCAGTTCTTC.

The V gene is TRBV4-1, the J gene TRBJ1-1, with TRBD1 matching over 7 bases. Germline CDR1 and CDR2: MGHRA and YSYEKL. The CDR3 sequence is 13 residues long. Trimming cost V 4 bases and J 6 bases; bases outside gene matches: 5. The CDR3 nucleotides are TGCGCCAGCAGCCCGAGACAGGGTCCTGAAGCTTTCTTT. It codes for CASSPRQGPEAFF.

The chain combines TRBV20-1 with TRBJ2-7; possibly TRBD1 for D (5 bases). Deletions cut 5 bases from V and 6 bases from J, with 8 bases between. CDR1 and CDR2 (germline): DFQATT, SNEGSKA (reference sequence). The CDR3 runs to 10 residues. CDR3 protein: CSALDTEQYF. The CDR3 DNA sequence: TGCAGTGCTTTGGACACCGAGCAGTACTTC.

The CDR3 DNA is TGTGCCAGCAGCCGATTGGGACAGGCGAACACTGAAGCTTTCTTT. It translates to CASSRLGQANTEAFF. The V gene is TRBV7-3, the J gene TRBJ1-1, with 8 nucleotides matching TRBD1. Germline V gives CDR1 SGHTA, CDR2 FQGTGA. This CDR3 region has 15 residues. The V segment lost 5 bases and the J segment 1 base; nucleotides outside the gene matches: 6.

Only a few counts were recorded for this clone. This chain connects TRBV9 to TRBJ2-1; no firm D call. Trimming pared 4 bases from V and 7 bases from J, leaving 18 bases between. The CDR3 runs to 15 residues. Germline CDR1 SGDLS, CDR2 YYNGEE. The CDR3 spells CASSFRGSFWNEQFF. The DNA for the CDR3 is TGTGCCAGCAGCTTCCGCGGTAGCTTTTGGAATGAGCAGTTCTTC.